Presented here are 31 T cell receptor beta chains from one specimen sequenced in a study of T cells after yellow fever vaccination. TCRdb ran MiXCR on the 5' RACE reads and lists one entry per CDR3 protein. The sample includes 250,000 to 400,000 distinct CDR3 sequences, over 4% of them seen just once. The sample here was PBMCs, taken 5 days after the yellow fever booster vaccination. The receptors shown here come from a young man who received the YFV17D yellow fever vaccine.

This clonotype was picked up a small number of times. The chain joins TRBV7-2 to TRBJ2-6, with 10 positions matching TRBD1. CDR1 is SGHTA, CDR2 FQGNSA, per germline. The CDR3 covers 16 residues. V shed 7 bases, J shed 0 bases, and the junction held 3 bases outside the gene matches. CDR3 residues: CASTRTGGSGANVLTF. As DNA, the CDR3 is TGTGCCAGCACCCGGACAGGGGGCTCTGGGGCCAACGTCCTGACTTTC.

The sample holds a few counts of this clonotype. This sequence joins TRBV5-6 and TRBJ2-7, with a weak D call TRBD2 (5 bases). The V gene's germline CDR1 is SGHDT and CDR2 YYEEEE. CDR3 length: 14 residues. Trimming took 3 bases from V and 5 from J, leaving 15 bases between them. DNA for the CDR3: TGTGCCAGCAGCTGGAGGACGGCGATCCACGAGCAGTACTTC. It translates to CASSWRTAIHEQYF.

The CDR3 DNA is TGTGCCAGCAGCTTAGCGAGCGGGGGAACTGAAGCTTTCTTT. It codes for CASSLASGGTEAFF. The V gene is TRBV7-2, the J gene TRBJ1-1, with a tentative D call TRBD1 (5 bases). The CDR3 is 14 amino acids. V lost 0 bases, J lost 5 bases, and 10 bases lay in between. In germline, CDR1 is SGHTA, CDR2 FQGNSA.

In its sample, this clonotype was seen a few times. The chain uses TRBV6-5 and TRBJ1-2; tentatively, D is TRBD1 (5 bases). Germline assignment: CDR1 MNHEY and CDR2 SVGAGI. CDR3 length: 14 amino acids. Trimming removed 2 bases at V and 4 bases at J, with 11 bases between. This CDR3 is CASSYGGTGYGYTF. The CDR3 nucleotides are TGTGCCAGCAGTTACGGGGGGACCGGCTATGGCTACACCTTC.

This sequence joins TRBV5-1 and TRBJ2-3, with D maybe TRBD1 (6 bases). Germline V gene data show CDR1 as SGHRS and CDR2 as YFSETQ. V lost 5 bases to trimming and J lost 2 bases, with 18 bases between them. This CDR3 has 16 amino acids. CDR3 in DNA: TGCGCCAGCAGTATTACTCCCGGGACATCCACAGATACGCAGTATTTT. Translating gives CASSITPGTSTDTQYF.

This chain links TRBV6-1 with TRBJ1-5; no reliable D call. The germline gives CDR1 MNHNS, CDR2 SASEGT. This CDR3 has 13 amino acids. Between the trimmed V and J ends, which lost 1 base and 6 bases, there was a span of 7 bases. The CDR3 loop is CASSEVSSQPQHF. The CDR3 DNA reads as TGTGCCAGCAGTGAAGTGTCCTCTCAGCCCCAGCATTTT.

The rearrangement links TRBV6-2 or TRBV6-3 to TRBJ2-7; D perhaps matches TRBD2 (6 bases). Germline CDR1 MNHEY, CDR2 SVGEGT. Trimming left V 0 bases short and J 0 bases short, with 18 bases between. The CDR3 runs 18 residues. CDR3 amino acids: CASSYSPNGTRGSYEQYF. CDR3 DNA: TGTGCCAGCAGTTACTCACCTAACGGGACTCGGGGCTCCTACGAGCAGTACTTC.

This clonotype was observed a few times. This CDR3 is CASRQFYGYTF. The DNA for the CDR3 is TGCGCCAGCAGGCAGTTCTATGGCTACACCTTC. This chain uses TRBV5-1 with TRBJ1-2; D gene unclear. In germline, CDR1 is SGHRS, CDR2 YFSETQ. CDR3 size: 11 residues. Trimming cost V 5 bases and J 4 bases, with 6 bases left between them.

The chain employs TRBV7-9 and TRBJ1-1; D is perhaps TRBD1 (6 bases). This CDR3 has 14 amino acids. Germline values: CDR1 SEHNR, CDR2 FQNEAQ (reference sequence). V lost 3 bases and J 6 bases, leaving 14 bases between the germline ends. CDR3 in amino acids: CASSFPRGAAEAFF. The CDR3 DNA reads as TGTGCCAGCAGCTTTCCTAGGGGGGCAGCTGAAGCTTTCTTT.

The CDR3 spells CASSTAGKDNSPLHF. The CDR3 coding sequence is TGTGCCAGCAGTACGGCCGGGAAAGATAATTCACCCCTCCACTTT. The chain combines TRBV28 with TRBJ1-6; no clear D gene. The CDR3 extends over 15 amino acids. Germline assignment: CDR1 MDHEN and CDR2 SYDVKM. V lost 5 bases, J lost 5 bases, and 13 bases lay in between.

This clonotype occurred a few times. This chain uses TRBV7-9 with TRBJ1-2; weak D call: TRBD1 (6 bases). CDR1 and CDR2 from the germline V gene are SEHNR and FQNEAQ (reference sequence). V lost 3 bases and J lost 8, with 19 bases in between. The CDR3 loop spans 15 amino acids. In DNA, the CDR3 is TGTGCCAGCAGCTTTTCGGGGGCCATCAGGCGGGGCTACACCTTC. It codes for CASSFSGAIRRGYTF.

Only a few counts were recorded for this clonotype. The rearrangement links TRBV19 to TRBJ2-3; no clear D gene. V lost 1 base and J lost 3, with 8 bases in between. Germline V gene lookup returns CDR1 LNHDA and CDR2 SQIVND (reference sequence). This CDR3 contains 14 residues. The CDR3 coding sequence is TGTGCCAGTAGTATAGCCCAGACAACAGATACGCAGTATTTT. Protein: CASSIAQTTDTQYF.

The CDR3 region has the DNA TGCAGTGGAACTAGCGGTGGAGGTCCGTGGGAGACCCAGTACTTC. Translation gives CSGTSGGGPWETQYF. The rearrangement joins TRBV20-1 to TRBJ2-5, with 8 bases fitting TRBD2. CDR1 DFQATT and CDR2 SNEGSKA come from the germline V gene (reference sequence). This CDR3 region has 15 residues. The V segment lost 7 bases and the J segment 5 bases; nucleotides outside the gene matches: 15.

This clonotype was found a few times. V is TRBV5-1 and J is TRBJ1-1; TRBD1 matches 8 bases. V lost 0 bases to trimming and J lost 5 bases; unmatched junction nucleotides: 9. CDR1 SGHRS and CDR2 YFSETQ come from the germline V gene. The CDR3 contains 16 residues. CDR3: CASSLAPNRGGTEAFF. The CDR3 coding sequence is TGCGCCAGCAGCTTGGCCCCAAACAGGGGGGGGACTGAAGCTTTCTTT.

About this clonotype itself: The junction does not match germline at one end; this may be a read error. This sequence joins TRBV7-9 and TRBJ1-2, with D tentatively TRBD1 (6 bases). The CDR3 length is 13 residues. Germline V gives CDR1 SEHNR, CDR2 FQNEAQ (reference sequence). This CDR3 reads CAGRQEANYGYTF. The CDR3, as DNA: TGTGCCGGCAGACAGGAAGCTAACTATGGCTACACCTTC.

The CDR3 coding sequence is TGCGCCAGCGGACCGGGACTAGCTTCGCTCGAGCAGTACTTC. This encodes CASGPGLASLEQYF. The gene calls are TRBV5-1 and TRBJ2-7, with 9 bases identical to TRBD2. The germline CDR1 and CDR2 sequences are SGHRS and YFSETQ. CDR3 length: 14 residues. Trimming took 7 bases from V and 6 from J; bases not matched to a gene: 11. The full variable domain, rest sourced from reference TRBV5-1 and TRBJ2-7, is KAGVTQTPRYLIKTRGQQVTLSCSPISGHRSVSWYQQTPGQGLQFLFEYFSETQRNKGNFPGRFSGRQFSNSRSEMNVSTLELGDSALYLCASGPGLASLEQYFGPGTRLTVT.

This clonotype was picked up a small number of times. V gene TRBV4-3 combines with J gene TRBJ2-5; 10 bases align to TRBD2. Germline V gene data show CDR1 as LGHNA and CDR2 as YSLEER. The CDR3 spans 16 residues. The V segment lost 3 bases and the J segment 2 bases; nucleotides outside the gene matches: 6. The CDR3 region is CASSQSGLAEQETQYF. The CDR3 nucleotides are TGCGCCAGCAGCCAGAGCGGACTAGCGGAACAAGAGACCCAGTACTTC.

The V and J genes are TRBV6-2 or TRBV6-3 and TRBJ1-2; D is unresolved. CDR3 length: 11 residues. Between the trimmed V and J ends, which lost 6 bases and 3 bases, there was a span of 5 bases. Germline V gene sequence: CDR1 MNHEY, CDR2 SVGEGT. In DNA form, the CDR3 reads TGTGCCAGCAGCCTATACTATGGCTACACCTTC. It encodes CASSLYYGYTF.

The J gene is TRBJ2-3, the V gene TRBV4-3; 14 bases fit TRBD2. V trimming: 4 bases; J trimming: 1 base; junction bases outside the gene matches: 7. The CDR3 extends over 18 amino acids. Germline V CDR1 and CDR2: LGHNA, YSLEER. The CDR3: CASSPRTSGGSRTDTQYF. Here the CDR3 DNA reads TGCGCCAGCAGCCCCAGGACTAGCGGGGGGTCACGCACAGATACGCAGTATTTT.

This clonotype was seen more than once but under ten times. This chain uses TRBV7-2 with TRBJ1-5, with 7 bases fitting TRBD1. The CDR3 loop spans 13 amino acids. The germline V gene has CDR1 SGHTA and CDR2 FQGNSA. V gave up 5 bases and J gave up 7 bases; unmatched junction bases: 5. The CDR3 bases are TGTGCCAGCAGCCGGGACAGTTTCCAGCCCCAGCATTTT. Amino acids: CASSRDSFQPQHF.

With regard to this clonotype: Since a much larger clone is just one base distant, this may be a read error. The J gene is TRBJ2-3, the V gene TRBV7-2; the match to TRBD2 covers 7 bases. Germline V gives CDR1 SGHTA, CDR2 FQGNSA. The CDR3 is 15 amino acids. CDR3 residues: CASSLEAGRADTEYF. The CDR3 DNA is TGTGCCAGCAGCTTAGAGGCGGGGAGGGCAGATACGGAGTATTTT. The variable domain in full, completed from reference TRBV7-2 and TRBJ2-3, reads GAGVSQSPSNKVTEKGKDVELRCDPISGHTALYWYRQSLGQGLEFLIYFQGNSAPDKSGLPSDRFSAERTGGSVSTLTIQRTQQEDSAVYLCASSLEAGRADTEYFGPGTRLTVL.

This clonotype was found a few times. This chain connects TRBV14 to TRBJ2-7, with 9 bases that match TRBD1. CDR3 length: 13 residues. The V gene's germline CDR1 is SGHDN and CDR2 FVKESK. V lost 3 bases, J lost 6 bases, and 3 bases stayed unmatched. The CDR3 spells CASSQTDRGEQYV. DNA of the CDR3: TGTGCCAGCAGCCAGACGGACAGGGGCGAGCAGTACGTC.

This clonotype was seen more than once but under ten times. The DNA is omitted, as the CDR3 cannot be located on it reliably, and the CDR3 follows TCRdb's listing. The V gene is TRBV29-1, the J gene TRBJ2-1. Germline V lookup: CDR1 SQVTM, CDR2 ANQGSEA. The CDR3 is 12 amino acids long, termini counted. CDR3: CSSTLGYNEQFF.

In its sample, this clonotype was seen many times. The chain joins TRBV7-9 to TRBJ1-5; D gene unclear. The V end was cut by 1 base, the J end by 5 bases, with 12 bases between. This CDR3 spans 15 amino acids. Germline V gene sequence: CDR1 SEHNR, CDR2 FQNEAQ (reference sequence). CDR3 loop: CASSLGGQIHQPQHF. As DNA, the CDR3 is TGTGCCAGCAGCTTAGGAGGGCAGATACATCAGCCCCAGCATTTT.

This clonotype was seen only a few times. The chain couples TRBV7-8 to TRBJ2-3; tentative D call: TRBD1 (8 bases). V was pared by 4 bases and J by 4 bases, with 15 bases between. Germline CDR1 is SGHVS and CDR2 is FQNEAQ. The CDR3 length is 15 residues. CDR3 amino acids: CASSWGGDRSDTQYF. In nucleotides, the CDR3 is TGTGCCAGCAGCTGGGGGGGGGACAGGTCAGATACGCAGTATTTT.

The chain uses TRBV10-2 and TRBJ2-1; D uncertain. The CDR3 contains 14 residues. Germline lookup yields CDR1 WSHSY and CDR2 SAAADI. Trimming removed 8 bases at V and 3 bases at J, with 14 bases between. CDR3 residues: CASRHADRYNEQFF. As DNA, the CDR3 is TGCGCCAGCCGCCATGCGGACCGCTACAATGAGCAGTTCTTC.

At least ten counts were recorded for this clonotype. The chain recombines TRBV27 with TRBJ2-1, with D maybe TRBD2 (7 bases). CDR3 length: 14 amino acids. Trimming left V 5 bases short and J 9 bases short, with 17 bases between. Germline V gene sequence: CDR1 MNHEY, CDR2 SMNVEV (reference sequence). The CDR3 loop is CASSPRGLVAEQFF. The CDR3 DNA sequence: TGTGCCAGCAGTCCGCGGGGGCTAGTGGCTGAGCAGTTCTTC.

This clonotype came up many times. This chain connects TRBV5-5 to TRBJ2-7; 14 positions match TRBD2. V dropped 2 bases and J dropped 0; count of bases not matched to a gene: 1. The germline CDR1 and CDR2 sequences are SGHKS and YYEKEE (reference sequence). The CDR3 contains 16 residues. CDR3 sequence reads: CASSFGTSGSSYEQYV. Written as DNA, the CDR3 is TGTGCCAGCAGCTTTGGGACTAGCGGGAGCTCCTACGAGCAGTACGTC.

The V gene is TRBV29-1, the J gene TRBJ1-1, with a tentative D call TRBD1 (6 bases). V was trimmed by 1 base and J by 5 bases, leaving 11 bases between them. The germline CDR1 and CDR2 sequences are SQVTM and ANQGSEA. The CDR3 covers 13 residues. For the CDR3, the DNA is TGCAGCGTTGAAGGCCGACAGGAAACTGAAGCTTTCTTT. Translation: CSVEGRQETEAFF.

V usage is TRBV6-5 and J usage is TRBJ1-6; tentatively, D is TRBD1 (5 bases). V was clipped by 8 bases and J by 9 bases, with 14 bases between them. The CDR3 has 13 amino acids. In germline, CDR1 is MNHEY, CDR2 SVGAGI. CDR3 sequence: CASGGTPFSPLHF. The CDR3 DNA sequence: TGTGCCAGCGGTGGGACCCCCTTTTCACCCCTCCACTTT.

This clonotype has a count of ten or more. The chain joins TRBV7-6 to TRBJ2-3; TRBD2 is a possible D gene (6 bases). CDR1 is SGHVS, CDR2 FNYEAQ, per germline. The CDR3 is 16 residues long. Between the trimmed V and J ends, which lost 3 bases and 1 base, there was a span of 14 bases. CDR3 DNA: TGTGCCAGCAGCTTTGGGGGAGCGGGCCGCACAGATACGCAGTATTTT. Translated, it gives CASSFGGAGRTDTQYF.